This entry is about one TCR beta chain. These data are taken from a study of identical twins. Each CDR3 protein is one row after TCRdb ran MiXCR on the 5' RACE reads. The sample lists approximately 630,000 distinct CDR3 sequences, about 7% seen once, with 1.5% to 2% in the top ten. The CDR3 runs to 15 residues. With 6 bases removed from V and 2 bases from J, the gap between germline ends came to 15 bases. The same specimen was also included in a second study, on yellow fever vaccine responses in identical twins.

What was sequenced was PBMCs. The chain uses TRBV12-3 or TRBV12-4 and TRBJ2-3; D tentatively fits TRBD1 or TRBD2 (5 bases each). The sequence was collected from a woman between 18 and 29 years old in good health. The CDR3 DNA sequence: TGTGCCAGCAGCTACCGGGACCCAGACACAGATACGCAGTATTTT. Translating it yields CASSYRDPDTDTQYF.